This TCR beta chain derives from a study of T-cell memory formation after mild COVID-19. Study-wide points: Day 37-peaking second-wave clones had unconfirmed SARS-CoV-2 specificity. Pre-infection memory already had some responding clones, implying cross-reactive memory joined.

CDR3 length equals 13 residues. Per germline, CDR1 SGHRS and CDR2 YFSETQ. V was shortened by 0 bases and J by 10 bases, with 13 bases between the two germline ends. As for this clonotype: Its antigen is not identified.

TCRdb recomputed calls from the 5' RACE reads with MiXCR, one row per CDR3 protein. The sample records under 300,000 distinct CDR3 sequences, approximately 16% being singletons. The sample consisted of PBMCs or a T cell subset sorted from them (not recorded which). The rearrangement uses TRBV5-1 and TRBJ1-1, with a possible D match to TRBD1 (6 bases). The TCR sequence derives from a man aged 18-30 years who had mild COVID-19 (a few samples of this study predate the infection). Cell type and time point are not known. The CDR3 DNA sequence: TGCGCCAGCAGCTTGGGGGACACCGGGCCAGCTTTCTTT. Its protein product is CASSLGDTGPAFF.